The T cell receptor beta chain under discussion was sequenced for a study of cytomegalovirus exposure and HLA in healthy donors. Study-wide context: From donors who were HLA-typed, an early data release held 75 million to 85 million unique TCRs.

PCR amplification relied on 60 Vbeta primers (plus 13 Jbeta primers). Sequencing was performed with immunoSEQ multiplex PCR; in TCRdb, only in-frame clones are kept and a portion is missing. The profile shows about 170,000 clones, approximately 78% of them singletons. Notes on the study in general: The dataset shows that most TCR sequences were rare, while some public TCRs occurred in many donors. Previously analyzed data showed that most TCR beta V segments were productive at a frequency of about 87% or about 30%. Sequencing depth roughly uniform across donors was assumed in presence/absence analyses.

After removal of 8 bases from V and 8 bases from J, the junction contained 6 bases not matched to a gene. Germline values: CDR1 SEHNR, CDR2 FQNEAQ (reference sequence). CDR3 length: 13 residues. On this clone itself: Antigen specificity is unknown.

Material: PBMCs. This clonotype was obtained from a young woman in good health and CMV-seronegative. The chain employs TRBV7-9 and TRBJ1-4, with 9 positions matching TRBD1. The DNA of the CDR3 is TGTGCCAGCGACGGGACAGGGACGGAAAAACTGTTTTTT. Its translation is CASDGTGTEKLFF.